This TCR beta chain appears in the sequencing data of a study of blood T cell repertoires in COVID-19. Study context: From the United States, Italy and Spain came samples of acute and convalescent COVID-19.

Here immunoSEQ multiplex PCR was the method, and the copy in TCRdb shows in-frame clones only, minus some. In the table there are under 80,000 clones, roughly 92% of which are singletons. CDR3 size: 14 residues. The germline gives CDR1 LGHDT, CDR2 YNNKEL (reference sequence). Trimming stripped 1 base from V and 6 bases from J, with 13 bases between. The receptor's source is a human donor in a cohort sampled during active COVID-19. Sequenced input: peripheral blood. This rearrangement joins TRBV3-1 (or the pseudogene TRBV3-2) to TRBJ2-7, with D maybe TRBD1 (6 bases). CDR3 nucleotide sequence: TGTGCCAGCAGCCAAGCCTTACAGGGTGGCGAGCAGTACTTC. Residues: CASSQALQGGEQYF.